This T cell receptor (beta chain) was documented in a study of T cell responses to AZD1222 COVID-19 vaccine. Whole-study context: Second-dose recipients at about 4 or about 12 weeks were treated as one pooled group.

Germline lookup yields CDR1 SEHNR and CDR2 FQNEAQ (reference sequence). The CDR3 has 13 amino acids. V shed 5 bases and J 4 bases; nucleotides not matched to a gene: 4. Study findings and constraints: Mostly white British, mostly female donors; authors suggested clonal diversity may be underestimated. Reports indicate that nearly half of spike-specific TCRs are directed at unmutated variant regions. Only a handful of AZD1222 recipients, roughly 6 in all, had baseline seropositivity.

Concerning this clone itself: The antigen is not known.

Using immunoSEQ multiplex PCR, the repertoire was profiled, and TCRdb retains in-frame clones only, with some absent. The table includes about 100,000 clones, about 86% detected once. The sample consisted of peripheral blood, taken on day 0 of AZD1222 vaccination. The sequence derives from an adult in good health. The J gene is TRBJ1-2, the V gene TRBV7-9, with 7 bases matching TRBD1. CDR3 nucleotide sequence: TGTGCCAGCAGCCGCCGGGACAGCTATGGCTACACCTTC. It encodes CASSRRDSYGYTF.